This T cell receptor beta chain was captured in a study of OX40 agonist ivuxolimab in advanced cancers. General study points: The study observed clonal expansion of CD4+ and CD8+ blood T cells by week 6 at 0.1 to 3.0 mg/kg.

The assay was immunoSEQ multiplex PCR, and TCRdb's table has in-frame clones only and misses some. The sample has 30,000 to 35,000 clones, 81% seen once. The V gene lost 6 bases and the J gene lost 6 bases, with 8 bases spanning the gap. The germline CDR1 and CDR2 sequences are SNHLY and FYNNEI. The CDR3 consists of 11 residues. This clone has a handful of counts. Its antigen is still unknown. This chain uses TRBV2 with TRBJ1-2, with D unclear. This receptor was taken from an adult with an advanced solid tumor such as melanoma, head and neck, liver or kidney cancer. The sequencing used CD4+ or CD8+ T cells sorted from blood, collected in a trial of the OX40 agonist ivuxolimab. This CDR3 is CASSRHDGYTF. CDR3 nucleotide sequence: TGTGCCAGCAGCAGGCACGATGGCTACACCTTC.